This TCR beta chain was retrieved from a study of blood T cell repertoires in COVID-19. Method: immunoSEQ multiplex PCR; TCRdb's copy keeps in-frame clones and lacks some. This sample yields some 99,000 clones, of which approximately 84% are seen a single time; roughly 6.5% belongs to the top ten. The length of the CDR3 is 13 residues. Per the germline V gene, CDR1 is SNHLY and CDR2 is FYNNEI. V lost 7 bases to trimming and J lost 6 bases, with 13 bases between them. The sequenced sample consisted of peripheral blood. This sequence was found in a woman in her fifties or sixties with acute or convalescent COVID-19. The V and J genes are TRBV2 and TRBJ2-1, with D possibly being TRBD1 (6 bases). The CDR3 region has the DNA TGTGCCAGCACCACAGGGCAGGGCAATGAGCAGTTCTTC. Amino acid sequence: CASTTGQGNEQFF.